These T cell receptor beta chains were read from a single sample in a study of T cell responses to AZD1222 COVID-19 vaccine. Generated by immunoSEQ multiplex PCR, the TCRdb table keeps only in-frame clones and is missing some. In the table there are about 110,000 clones, about 88% of which are singletons. Sequenced material: peripheral blood, taken on day 0 of AZD1222 vaccination. The source of these receptors is an adult in good health. Each CDR3 is given with its conserved first and last residue. D genes are given only for firm matches. Only part of the rows carry a size: once, few, many, or a class if the clone is expanded.

clone_size: NA; v_call: TRBV18; j_call: TRBJ1-3; d_call: NA; cdr3_nt: TGTGCCAGCTCACCCCTAGACAGGACGAACTCTGGAAACACCATATATTTT; cdr3_aa: CASSPLDRTNSGNTIYF
clone_size: NA; v_call: TRBV5-1; j_call: TRBJ1-6; d_call: NA; cdr3_nt: TGCGCCAGCAGCTCGGACACCCCCGTTGCCCTCCACTTT; cdr3_aa: CASSSDTPVALHF
clone_size: NA; v_call: TRBV18; j_call: TRBJ2-1; d_call: TRBD2; cdr3_nt: TGTGCCAGCCCGGGACTAGCGGGAGATCGCGAGCAGTTCTTC; cdr3_aa: CASPGLAGDREQFF
clone_size: NA; v_call: TRBV5-8; j_call: TRBJ1-5; d_call: NA; cdr3_nt: TGTGCCAGCAGCTCGGACAGAGGGAGGCGGCAGCCCCAGCATTTT; cdr3_aa: CASSSDRGRRQPQHF
clone_size: NA; v_call: TRBV19; j_call: TRBJ1-5; d_call: NA; cdr3_nt: TGTGCCAGTAGTATAGATCTATACGGGCCCCAGCATTTT; cdr3_aa: CASSIDLYGPQHF
clone_size: NA; v_call: TRBV2; j_call: TRBJ2-1; d_call: TRBD1; cdr3_nt: TGTGCCAGCAGTGGGGACAGGGGGCCCGATGAGCAGTTCTTC; cdr3_aa: CASSGDRGPDEQFF
clone_size: NA; v_call: TRBV3-1/TRBV3-2; j_call: TRBJ2-2; d_call: NA; cdr3_nt: TGTGCCAGCAGCCAAGTCTCGGGTAGGGAGCTGTTTTTT; cdr3_aa: CASSQVSGRELFF
clone_size: once; v_call: TRBV2; j_call: TRBJ1-1; d_call: NA; cdr3_nt: TGTGCCAGCAGTGAAGGGAGGACTGAAGCTTTCTTT; cdr3_aa: CASSEGRTEAFF
clone_size: NA; v_call: TRBV19; j_call: TRBJ1-2; d_call: TRBD1; cdr3_nt: TGTGCCAGTAGTATTCAGGGGGGCAACTATGGCTACACCTTC; cdr3_aa: CASSIQGGNYGYTF
clone_size: few; v_call: TRBV5-1; j_call: TRBJ1-5; d_call: NA; cdr3_nt: TGCGCCAGCAGCCCGGCGGGAGATCAGCCCCAGCATTTT; cdr3_aa: CASSPAGDQPQHF
clone_size: NA; v_call: TRBV7-6; j_call: TRBJ1-4; d_call: NA; cdr3_nt: TGTGCCAGCAGCTTAGCCGGGAAGGGTGAAAAACTGTTTTTT; cdr3_aa: CASSLAGKGEKLFF
clone_size: NA; v_call: TRBV19; j_call: TRBJ1-3; d_call: NA; cdr3_nt: TGTGCCAGTAGTATATGGGGGAGCTCTGGAAACACCATATATTTT; cdr3_aa: CASSIWGSSGNTIYF
clone_size: NA; v_call: TRBV2; j_call: TRBJ1-2; d_call: NA; cdr3_nt: TGTGCCAGCTCTGGCAGGGGCGCTGGCTACACCTTC; cdr3_aa: CASSGRGAGYTF
clone_size: few; v_call: TRBV5-6; j_call: TRBJ2-1; d_call: TRBD1; cdr3_nt: TGTGCCAGCAGCGGGGGACAGGGTCCCTACAATGAGCAGTTCTTC; cdr3_aa: CASSGGQGPYNEQFF
clone_size: few; v_call: TRBV6-1; j_call: TRBJ1-1; d_call: TRBD1; cdr3_nt: TGTGCCAGCAGTGATGCCGACAGGGACACTGAAGCTTTCTTT; cdr3_aa: CASSDADRDTEAFF
clone_size: NA; v_call: TRBV19; j_call: TRBJ2-7; d_call: NA; cdr3_nt: TGTGCCAGTAGTGTAGGCCGCGTACTGGAGCAGTACTTC; cdr3_aa: CASSVGRVLEQYF
clone_size: NA; v_call: TRBV19; j_call: TRBJ2-2; d_call: NA; cdr3_nt: TGTGCCAGTAGTTTCCCCGGGGGCGGCACCGGGGAGCTGTTTTTT; cdr3_aa: CASSFPGGGTGELFF
clone_size: NA; v_call: TRBV15; j_call: TRBJ1-2; d_call: NA; cdr3_nt: TGTGCCACCAGCAGAGGTGAACAGAACTATGGCTACACCTTC; cdr3_aa: CATSRGEQNYGYTF
clone_size: NA; v_call: TRBV29-1; j_call: TRBJ2-5; d_call: TRBD1; cdr3_nt: TGCAGCGCCTGGGACAGGGGGGGAGGGACCCAGTACTTC; cdr3_aa: CSAWDRGGGTQYF
clone_size: NA; v_call: TRBV30; j_call: TRBJ1-1; d_call: NA; cdr3_nt: TGTGCCTGGACAGGGGACGGGAGGAACACTGAAGCTTTCTTT; cdr3_aa: CAWTGDGRNTEAFF
clone_size: NA; v_call: TRBV19; j_call: TRBJ1-4; d_call: NA; cdr3_nt: TGTGCCAGTAGAGTAGGGAGGGAAAAACTGTTTTTT; cdr3_aa: CASRVGREKLFF
clone_size: NA; v_call: TRBV29-1; j_call: TRBJ2-3; d_call: NA; cdr3_nt: TGCAGCGTCGAATGGAGGCGGGGTACGCAGTATTTT; cdr3_aa: CSVEWRRGTQYF
clone_size: NA; v_call: TRBV7-8; j_call: TRBJ2-3; d_call: TRBD2; cdr3_nt: TGTGCCAGCAGCCTTAGACTAGCGGGGGGTCCCACAGATACGCAGTATTTT; cdr3_aa: CASSLRLAGGPTDTQYF
clone_size: NA; v_call: TRBV10-3; j_call: TRBJ2-5; d_call: NA; cdr3_nt: TGTGCCATCAGTGAGCCTCCTGGTGGTCGTGAGACCCAGTACTTC; cdr3_aa: CAISEPPGGRETQYF
clone_size: once; v_call: TRBV18; j_call: TRBJ1-5; d_call: TRBD1; cdr3_nt: TGTGCCAGCTCACCAGGGAGACAGGGGTATCAGCCCCAGCATTTT; cdr3_aa: CASSPGRQGYQPQHF
clone_size: NA; v_call: TRBV28; j_call: TRBJ1-6; d_call: TRBD1; cdr3_nt: TGTGCCAGCAGCATCGTTAGACAGGGCAATTCACCCCTCCACTTT; cdr3_aa: CASSIVRQGNSPLHF
clone_size: NA; v_call: TRBV6-5; j_call: TRBJ2-1; d_call: TRBD1; cdr3_nt: TGTGCCAGCGGGGTAGGGGACAGGGTGGGGAATGAGCAGTTCTTC; cdr3_aa: CASGVGDRVGNEQFF
clone_size: NA; v_call: TRBV5-1; j_call: TRBJ1-3; d_call: NA; cdr3_nt: TGCGCCAGCAGAGTAAGCTCTGGAAACACCATATATTTT; cdr3_aa: CASRVSSGNTIYF
clone_size: NA; v_call: TRBV7-9; j_call: TRBJ2-2; d_call: NA; cdr3_nt: TGTGCCAGCAGCTTATTGCAGGGGTCGAGCACCGGGGAGCTGTTTTTT; cdr3_aa: CASSLLQGSSTGELFF
clone_size: once; v_call: TRBV3-1/TRBV3-2; j_call: TRBJ2-2; d_call: NA; cdr3_nt: TGTGCCAGCAAGGGGGCCGGGGAGCTGTTTTTT; cdr3_aa: CASKGAGELFF
clone_size: NA; v_call: TRBV28; j_call: TRBJ1-2; d_call: TRBD1; cdr3_nt: TGTGCCAGCGTCGGAACAGGGGGCTTGAGCAACACCTTC; cdr3_aa: CASVGTGGLSNTF
clone_size: few; v_call: TRBV7-3; j_call: TRBJ2-3; d_call: TRBD1; cdr3_nt: TGTGCCAGCAGCTCCGGACAGGTTAGCACAGATACGCAGTATTTT; cdr3_aa: CASSSGQVSTDTQYF
clone_size: once; v_call: TRBV5-1; j_call: TRBJ2-7; d_call: NA; cdr3_nt: TGCGCCAGCAGCCACACGGTTGAAGGCGAGCAGTACTTC; cdr3_aa: CASSHTVEGEQYF
clone_size: NA; v_call: TRBV7-9; j_call: TRBJ2-1; d_call: TRBD2; cdr3_nt: TGTGCCAGCGGGTTAGCGGGAGGGCCGGGGAATGAGCAGTTCTTC; cdr3_aa: CASGLAGGPGNEQFF
clone_size: NA; v_call: TRBV27; j_call: TRBJ1-1; d_call: NA; cdr3_nt: TGTGCCAGCAGTTTTACGGGGGGGGTAGCTTTCTTT; cdr3_aa: CASSFTGGVAFF
clone_size: NA; v_call: TRBV4-2; j_call: TRBJ2-7; d_call: NA; cdr3_nt: TGTGCCAGCAGCCACTCTGGGGGCTACGAGCAGTACTTC; cdr3_aa: CASSHSGGYEQYF
clone_size: NA; v_call: TRBV23-1; j_call: TRBJ2-2; d_call: NA; cdr3_nt: TGCGCCAGCAGTCAACCGGGTCCTCACACCGGGGAGCTGTTTTTT; cdr3_aa: CASSQPGPHTGELFF
clone_size: NA; v_call: TRBV18; j_call: TRBJ2-1; d_call: NA; cdr3_nt: TGTGCCAGCTCACCAGGATTGAATGAGCAGTTCTTC; cdr3_aa: CASSPGLNEQFF
clone_size: NA; v_call: TRBV7-9; j_call: TRBJ2-5; d_call: NA; cdr3_nt: TGTGCCAGCAGCTTCCTACAGAACGAAGAGACCCAGTACTTC; cdr3_aa: CASSFLQNEETQYF
clone_size: once; v_call: TRBV11-1; j_call: TRBJ1-1; d_call: NA; cdr3_nt: TGTGCCAGCAGCTTAAAATCAGCCGGTGGAGAAGCTTTCTTT; cdr3_aa: CASSLKSAGGEAFF
clone_size: few; v_call: TRBV20-1; j_call: TRBJ1-6; d_call: NA; cdr3_nt: TGCAGTGCTAGTTCAAGGGGTTCCCCACCCCTCCACTTT; cdr3_aa: CSASSRGSPPLHF
clone_size: NA; v_call: TRBV9; j_call: TRBJ1-6; d_call: NA; cdr3_nt: TGTGCCAGCAGCGTAGGCGGGGACTATAATTCACCCCTCCACTTT; cdr3_aa: CASSVGGDYNSPLHF
clone_size: NA; v_call: TRBV5-6; j_call: TRBJ1-5; d_call: TRBD1; cdr3_nt: TGTGCCAGCAGCTTGCGACAGGGGCCGGGAGGAGGTGAGCCCCAGCATTTT; cdr3_aa: CASSLRQGPGGGEPQHF
clone_size: NA; v_call: TRBV10-3; j_call: TRBJ2-1; d_call: TRBD2; cdr3_nt: TGTGCCATCAGTGGACTAGCGGGGGGTGACCTCTCCTACAATGAGCAGTTCTTC; cdr3_aa: CAISGLAGGDLSYNEQFF
clone_size: few; v_call: TRBV2; j_call: TRBJ2-3; d_call: TRBD1; cdr3_nt: TGTGCCAGCAGTAGAGGACAGGTCACTAGCACAGATACGCAGTATTTT; cdr3_aa: CASSRGQVTSTDTQYF
clone_size: once; v_call: TRBV11-2; j_call: TRBJ2-5; d_call: NA; cdr3_nt: TGTGCCAGCAGCTCGGGGGAAACAGGGAACCAAGAGACCCAGTACTTC; cdr3_aa: CASSSGETGNQETQYF
clone_size: NA; v_call: TRBV25-1; j_call: TRBJ2-3; d_call: TRBD2; cdr3_nt: TGTGCCACTCTAGCGGGATACGATACGCAGTATTTT; cdr3_aa: CATLAGYDTQYF
clone_size: NA; v_call: TRBV5-6; j_call: TRBJ2-1; d_call: TRBD1; cdr3_nt: TGTGCCAGCAGCCCCCTGGGGACAGACAATGAGCAGTTCTTC; cdr3_aa: CASSPLGTDNEQFF
clone_size: NA; v_call: TRBV5-1; j_call: TRBJ2-1; d_call: NA; cdr3_nt: TGCGCCAGCAGCTTGTCGGTAGGAGCGGGTTACAATGAGCAGTTCTTC; cdr3_aa: CASSLSVGAGYNEQFF
clone_size: once; v_call: TRBV5-1; j_call: TRBJ2-2; d_call: TRBD2; cdr3_nt: TGCGCCAGCAGCTTTAGCGGGAGTGCCGGGGAGCTGTTTTTT; cdr3_aa: CASSFSGSAGELFF
clone_size: NA; v_call: TRBV9; j_call: TRBJ2-1; d_call: TRBD2; cdr3_nt: TGTGCCAGCAGCGCTAGCGGGAGGGCGGGTGAGCAGTTCTTC; cdr3_aa: CASSASGRAGEQFF
clone_size: NA; v_call: TRBV7-2; j_call: TRBJ1-1; d_call: TRBD1; cdr3_nt: TGTGCCAGCAGCTTTTCGACAGGGGGCGCAACCGAAGCTTTCTTT; cdr3_aa: CASSFSTGGATEAFF
clone_size: NA; v_call: TRBV6-5; j_call: TRBJ1-2; d_call: NA; cdr3_nt: TGTGCCAGCAGTTACAGGGCAGGGAGGATTGGTGGCTACACCTTC; cdr3_aa: CASSYRAGRIGGYTF
clone_size: NA; v_call: TRBV3-1/TRBV3-2; j_call: TRBJ1-5; d_call: TRBD1; cdr3_nt: TGTGCCAGCAGCCAAACGACAGGGGGCAATCAGCCCCAGCATTTT; cdr3_aa: CASSQTTGGNQPQHF
clone_size: NA; v_call: TRBV24-1; j_call: TRBJ1-1; d_call: NA; cdr3_nt: TGTGCCACCAGTGACGCGAAACAGGGCTTGAACACTGAAGCTTTCTTT; cdr3_aa: CATSDAKQGLNTEAFF